A single TCR beta chain is shown here with its context. From germline, CDR1 is SGHRS and CDR2 YFSETQ. V lost 3 bases and J 3 bases, leaving 10 bases between the germline ends. The CDR3 is made up of 14 amino acids. Assay: immunoSEQ multiplex PCR; the TCRdb copy retains only in-frame clones and omits some. There are 30,000 to 45,000 clones in the sample; approximately 81% occur only once, and roughly 29% lies in the top ten. The entry originates in a study of blood T cell repertoires in COVID-19. Turning to the study itself: Acute and convalescent COVID-19 samples came from the United States, Italy and Spain. Sources were T cells, B-cell-depleted T cells, or PBMCs; the material itself was cDNA or gDNA.

This sequence joins TRBV5-1 and TRBJ1-5; weak D call: TRBD1 (5 bases). This receptor was identified in an elderly man with active or convalescent COVID-19. Sequenced: peripheral blood. This chain's CDR3 is CASSSGLNNQPQHF. CDR3 sequence (DNA): TGCGCCAGCAGCTCGGGACTTAACAATCAGCCCCAGCATTTT.